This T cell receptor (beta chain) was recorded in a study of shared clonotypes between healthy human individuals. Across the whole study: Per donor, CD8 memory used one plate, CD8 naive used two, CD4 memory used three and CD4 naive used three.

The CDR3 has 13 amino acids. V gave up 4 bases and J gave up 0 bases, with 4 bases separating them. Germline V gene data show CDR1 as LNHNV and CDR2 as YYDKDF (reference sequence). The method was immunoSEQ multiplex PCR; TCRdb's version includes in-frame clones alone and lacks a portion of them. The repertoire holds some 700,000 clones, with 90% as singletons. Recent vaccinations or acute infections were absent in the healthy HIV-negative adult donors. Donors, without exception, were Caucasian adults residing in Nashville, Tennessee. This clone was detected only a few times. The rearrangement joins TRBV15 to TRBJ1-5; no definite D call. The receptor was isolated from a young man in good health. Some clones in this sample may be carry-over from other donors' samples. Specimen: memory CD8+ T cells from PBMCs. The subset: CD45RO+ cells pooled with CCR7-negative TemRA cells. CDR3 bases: TGTGCCACCAGCACTTCTAGCAATCAGCCCCAGCATTTT. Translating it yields CATSTSSNQPQHF.